What follows describes a single T cell receptor (beta chain). Its matching antigen is unknown. Profiling relied on immunoSEQ multiplex PCR, and the TCRdb table lists in-frame clones only, not all of them. The sample lists about 86,000 clones; 83% were seen once. This entry comes from a study of radiotherapy plus CTLA-4 blockade in lung cancer. Turning to the study itself: The study recorded objective responses in about 18% of patients and disease control in roughly 34%.

Receiving focal radiation plus CTLA-4 blockade with ipilimumab were patients who had chemo-refractory metastatic non-small-cell lung cancer. The CDR3 sequence is 17 residues long. Study-wide results and limits: Blood TCR clones of tumor origin expanded after radiotherapy plus ipilimumab.

This clonotype was obtained from a human donor with non-small cell lung cancer who had stable disease on radiotherapy plus ipilimumab. The V gene is TRBV21-1, the J gene TRBJ2-7; the table's D call, TRBD1, was not checked against the DNA. TRBV21-1 is marked as a pseudogene. This specimen consisted of peripheral blood, obtained from a patient treated with radiotherapy plus ipilimumab. CDR3 sequence (DNA): TGTGCCAGCAGAGCGGACAGGGGCCGAGGACAGCGGTACGAGCAGTACTTC. It codes for CASRADRGRGQRYEQYF.